A single T cell receptor (beta chain) is shown here with its context. This specimen belongs to a study of blood T cell repertoires in COVID-19. Study-level background: Acute-phase and convalescent COVID-19 samples originated in the United States, Italy and Spain. The analysed material was cDNA or gDNA that came from T cells, B-cell-depleted T cells, or PBMCs.

Germline lookup yields CDR1 LNHDA and CDR2 SQIVND (reference sequence). This CDR3 region has 13 residues. V was cut by 6 bases and J by 6 bases, with 12 bases left in between. As processed by the authors: Amplification with reference gene primers provided the estimates of nucleated cell counts. Profiled with immunoSEQ multiplex PCR; TCRdb holds only in-frame clones, not every one. For V, J and clone size, that table is used; D and trimming come from the DNA. The repertoire holds some 250,000 clones, with 88% as singletons. The receptor was isolated from a woman between 40 and 55 years old who had recovered from COVID-19. This chain joins TRBV19 and TRBJ1-5; no definite D call. The specimen sequenced was peripheral blood. As DNA, the CDR3 is TGTGCCAGTAGCCCCACGCGGGTTCAGCCCCAGCATTTT. Translating it yields CASSPTRVQPQHF.